This paragraph covers one T cell receptor (beta chain) sequence. Its antigen remains unknown. The data belong to a study of shared clonotypes between healthy human individuals. Regarding the study as a whole: The low donor count limited represented genetic and exposure-history diversity. Rarefaction indicated that sorted-subset sequencing remained incomplete although depth was large.

The authors' processing: Sequence data from immunoSEQ were junction-only and lacked quality scores; consequently, filtering differed. Assay: immunoSEQ multiplex PCR; the TCRdb copy retains only in-frame clones and omits some. V, J and clone size reflect that table, while D and trimming were determined from the DNA. The data show approximately 2.5 million clones, approximately 90% seen once. Germline values: CDR1 SQVTM, CDR2 ANQGSEA. The CDR3 contains 11 residues. After removal of 6 bases from V and 12 bases from J, the junction contained 4 bases not matched to a gene. The receptor's source is a young man in good health. The genes are TRBV29-1 and TRBJ2-2, with 10 bases lining up with TRBD1. Material for sequencing was naive CD4+ T cells sorted from blood. Described subset: CD45RA+ positively selected. The CDR3 protein is CSVGQGPQLFF. The CDR3 nucleotides are TGCAGCGTGGGACAGGGGCCCCAGCTGTTTTTT.